This T cell receptor beta chain was recovered during a study of shared T cell receptors in the human thymus. The V end was cut by 6 bases, the J end by 2 bases, with 21 bases between. CDR1 and CDR2 (germline): LGHNT, FRNRAP. The CDR3 runs 17 residues. The table came from immunoSEQ multiplex PCR; TCRdb's copy has only in-frame clones and leaves some out. The repertoire holds 65,000 to 70,000 clones, with around 96% as singletons. This clone appeared once. The V gene is TRBV12-5, the J gene TRBJ2-3, with D tentatively TRBD1 or TRBD2 (7 bases each). Sequencing was carried out using thymocytes. This sequence originates from a human donor. The CDR3 DNA sequence: TGTGCTAGTGGCTCCGGGGGAGGGGGCATCTTCACAGATACGCAGTATTTT. Translation gives CASGSGGGGIFTDTQYF.